These 27 T cell receptor beta chains originate from one sample sequenced in a study of vaccination effects on CD4 cells after COVID-19. This table comes from immunoSEQ multiplex PCR, and its TCRdb copy is limited to in-frame clones, with some not included. The table shows 25,000 to 35,000 clones, with 83% occurring only once. Antigen-specific CD4+ T cell clonotypes were called by their expansion after viral peptide-pool culture in ViraFEST. Following culture for under 12 days, CD4+ T cells were isolated. Two doses of either BNT162b2 or mRNA-1273 were given to each participant. These TCRs' antigens remain unknown. The sample in question was CD4+ T cells from PBMCs cultured with HCoV-NL63 spike peptides, obtained after COVID-19 vaccination. Source of these receptors: a human donor who received a COVID-19 vaccine. Some clones in this sample may be carry-over from other donors' samples.

V and J are TRBV5-1 and TRBJ2-3; D unclear. The ends were cut back, 1 base at V and 5 bases at J, with 11 bases in the middle. Germline V CDR1 and CDR2: SGHRS, YFSETQ. CDR3 length: 14 amino acids. This CDR3 is CASSLSGSVDTQYF. The DNA for the CDR3 is TGCGCCAGCAGCTTGTCGGGTTCTGTAGATACGCAGTATTTT.

The table lists this clone with a few counts. CDR3 residues: CASSIDRNTEAFF. CDR3 nucleotides: TGTGCCAGCAGCATCGACAGGAACACTGAAGCTTTCTTT. V usage is TRBV7-3 and J usage is TRBJ1-1; D may be TRBD1 (5 bases). V lost 5 bases and J lost 1, with 8 bases in between. Germline CDR1 SGHTA, CDR2 FQGTGA. The CDR3 is 13 amino acids.

The genes are TRBV4-3 and TRBJ2-6, with unresolved D. V was pared by 5 bases and J by 1 base, with 9 bases between. The CDR3 has 15 residues. Germline-derived CDR1 and CDR2 are LGHNA and YSLEER. The CDR3 protein is CASSLVPSGANVLTF. Here the CDR3 DNA reads TGCGCCAGCAGCTTGGTCCCATCTGGGGCCAACGTCCTGACTTTC.

V gene TRBV3-1 (or the pseudogene TRBV3-2) combines with J gene TRBJ2-5; 7 nucleotides line up with TRBD2. The CDR3 runs to 13 residues. The germline gives CDR1 LGHDT, CDR2 YNNKEL (reference sequence). Trimming took 6 bases from V and 7 from J; bases not matched to a gene: 8. CDR3 nucleotide sequence: TGTGCCAGCAGTCGGGAGGCGGTCCTGACCCAGTACTTC. Its protein is CASSREAVLTQYF.

This chain joins TRBV3-1 (or the pseudogene TRBV3-2) and TRBJ1-6; D call uncertain. The V end was cut by 1 base, the J end by 10 bases, with 11 bases between. Germline V gives CDR1 LGHDT, CDR2 YNNKEL (reference sequence). The CDR3 sequence is 14 residues long. CDR3 protein: CASSQVRGGSPLHF. The CDR3 DNA sequence: TGTGCCAGCAGCCAAGTGAGAGGTGGCTCACCCCTCCACTTT.

This clone was found once. The J gene is TRBJ1-1, the V gene TRBV9, with D possibly TRBD1 on 6 matching bases. V shed 1 base and J shed 4 bases, with 11 bases lying between them. The CDR3 is 14 residues long. Germline CDR1 reads SGDLS; CDR2 reads YYNGEE. The CDR3 sequence is CASSVTGRGTEAFF. CDR3 bases: TGTGCCAGCAGCGTAACAGGGAGGGGCACTGAAGCTTTCTTT.

The chain is built from TRBV7-3 and TRBJ2-2; 10 nucleotides agree with TRBD1. Germline CDR1 reads SGHTA; CDR2 reads FQGTGA. This CDR3 has 14 amino acids. Trimming took 8 bases from V and 5 from J; bases not matched to a gene: 5. This CDR3 is CASGGTGVTGELFF. The CDR3 region has the DNA TGTGCCAGCGGGGGGACAGGGGTGACCGGGGAGCTGTTTTTT.

This clone has only a few counts. The chain carries TRBV5-6 and TRBJ2-2; D not resolved. Germline V lookup: CDR1 SGHDT, CDR2 YYEEEE. This CDR3 has 15 amino acids. Trimming left V 9 bases short and J 1 base short, with 16 bases between. CDR3: CATLPKAVNTGELFF. The CDR3 DNA follows: TGTGCCACCCTCCCGAAGGCGGTGAACACCGGGGAGCTGTTTTTT.

The V and J genes are TRBV9 and TRBJ1-3, with a weak D call TRBD1 (5 bases). Trimming took 7 bases from V and 8 from J, leaving 28 bases between them. The CDR3 has 17 residues. Germline CDR1 and CDR2: SGDLS and YYNGEE. Here the CDR3 reads CASSDYTGGDGRDTIYF. The CDR3 bases are TGTGCCAGCTCCGACTATACCGGGGGGGACGGCCGGGACACCATATATTTT.

The genes are TRBV19 and TRBJ2-1; D unresolved. CDR3 size: 13 residues. Germline V CDR1 and CDR2: LNHDA, SQIVND (reference sequence). The V end was cut by 11 bases, the J end by 4 bases, with 15 bases between. CDR3 sequence (DNA): TGTGCCGTGAGGTCCTTGCGTTACAATGAGCAGTTCTTC. Translating it yields CAVRSLRYNEQFF.

The chain uses TRBV4-2 and TRBJ2-1, with TRBD2 identical over 8 bases. Germline CDR1 LGHNA, CDR2 YNFKEQ. CDR3 length: 17 amino acids. V lost 1 base and J lost 10; bases outside the gene matches: 15. CDR3 sequence (DNA): TGTGCCAGCAGCCAAGTCCCCGCGGGGGGCCTCGGTGGGGAGCAGTTCTTC. It codes for CASSQVPAGGLGGEQFF.

The rearrangement joins TRBV7-9 to TRBJ1-3, with D perhaps TRBD1 (6 bases). V was shortened by 10 bases and J by 2 bases, with 18 bases between the two germline ends. Germline V gene data show CDR1 as SEHNR and CDR2 as FQNEAQ (reference sequence). The CDR3 extends over 15 amino acids. CDR3 DNA: TGTGCCAAGGGGGATGGTGTGGAAGCTGGAAACACCATATATTTT. Translating it yields CAKGDGVEAGNTIYF.

V gene TRBV3-1 (or the pseudogene TRBV3-2) combines with J gene TRBJ2-1; D is undetermined. Trimming stripped 3 bases from V and 4 bases from J, with 13 bases between. This CDR3 region has 15 residues. Looked up from germline, CDR1 is LGHDT and CDR2 is YNNKEL (reference sequence). The CDR3 coding sequence is TGTGCCAGCAGCCAGGAGAGGACCGCATACAATGAGCAGTTCTTC. Translated, it gives CASSQERTAYNEQFF.

The chain employs TRBV19 and TRBJ2-1, with 10 bases identical to TRBD2. Germline V gives CDR1 LNHDA, CDR2 SQIVND (reference sequence). V was pared by 6 bases and J by 0 bases, with 2 bases of the junction left unmatched. The CDR3 is made up of 15 amino acids. The CDR3 coding sequence is TGTGCCAGTAGAGGACTAGCGGTCTCCTACAATGAGCAGTTCTTC. It translates to CASRGLAVSYNEQFF.

Only one count was recorded for this clone. For the CDR3, the DNA is TGCGCCAGCAGCCAAGGAAGCGGGGGAGAAACCGGGGAGCTGTTTTTT. Translated: CASSQGSGGETGELFF. The chain joins TRBV4-1 to TRBJ2-2; 8 positions match TRBD2. CDR1 MGHRA and CDR2 YSYEKL come from the germline V gene. J lost 5 bases, V lost 1 base, and 6 bases had no gene match. This CDR3 contains 16 residues.

The chain uses TRBV5-1 and TRBJ1-5; TRBD1 is a possible D gene (5 bases). Trimming took off 5 bases at V and 0 bases at J, with 12 bases between the two ends. Germline values: CDR1 SGHRS, CDR2 YFSETQ. There are 15 residues in the CDR3. The CDR3 DNA sequence: TGCGCCAGCAGGCTGACAGACAATAGCAATCAGCCCCAGCATTTT. Protein product: CASRLTDNSNQPQHF.

This clone has a single count. The CDR3, as DNA: TGTGCCAGCTCACTCGAGGAGACCCAGTACTTC. Translation: CASSLEETQYF. This chain links TRBV18 with TRBJ2-5; unclear D gene. This CDR3 has 11 amino acids. From germline, CDR1 is KGHSH and CDR2 LQKENI. The V and J ends lost 4 bases and 5 bases respectively, with 5 bases between them.

V gene TRBV7-6 combines with J gene TRBJ1-5; tentative D call: TRBD1 (5 bases). V dropped 5 bases and J dropped 3 bases, with 20 bases sitting between them. The CDR3 spans 17 residues. Germline CDR1 reads SGHVS; CDR2 reads FNYEAQ. The CDR3 nucleotides read TGTGCCAGCAGCGTTACAAGGGCAGGGCCGATCAATCAGCCCCAGCATTTT. Amino acid sequence: CASSVTRAGPINQPQHF.

This chain links TRBV28 with TRBJ2-4; D is possibly TRBD2 (6 bases). The V gene's germline CDR1 is MDHEN and CDR2 SYDVKM. The CDR3 spans 13 residues. V lost 2 bases, J lost 9 bases, and 11 bases lay in between. The CDR3 reads CASSLVQGGIQYF. The CDR3 region has the DNA TGTGCCAGCAGTTTAGTGCAGGGAGGCATTCAGTACTTC.

The chain couples TRBV21-1 to TRBJ2-3; the D call of TRBD1 is as the table states it, not checked on the DNA. TRBV21-1 is reported as a pseudogene. CDR3 size: 14 residues. This CDR3 is CASSRGQNTDTQYF. CDR3 coding DNA: TGTGCCAGCAGCAGGGGACAGAACACAGATACGCAGTATTTT.

The rearrangement joins TRBV4-1 to TRBJ1-3; 7 nucleotides match TRBD1. This CDR3 comprises 16 residues. Trimming took 2 bases from V and 3 from J; bases not matched to a gene: 7. The germline V gene has CDR1 MGHRA and CDR2 YSYEKL. The CDR3 nucleotides are TGCGCCAGCAGCCAATTAACACAGGGGATTGGAAACACCATATATTTT. This gives the protein CASSQLTQGIGNTIYF.

The chain couples TRBV19 to TRBJ1-2; tentative D call: TRBD1 (5 bases). The CDR3 has 14 residues. Germline CDR1 and CDR2: LNHDA and SQIVND (reference sequence). Trimming removed 9 bases from V and 3 bases from J, with 17 bases in between. CDR3 nucleotides: TGTGCCAGCAAATACTGGGACGGCCACTATGGCTACACCTTC. Translation: CASKYWDGHYGYTF.

This rearrangement joins TRBV7-2 to TRBJ1-1, with D possibly matching TRBD1 (5 bases). V gave up 5 bases and J gave up 6 bases, with 13 bases separating them. The CDR3 has 13 residues. Germline V gene data show CDR1 as SGHTA and CDR2 as FQGNSA. CDR3 bases: TGTGCCAGCAGCCGCGGGGGTAGCTCTGAAGCTTTCTTT. Its translation: CASSRGGSSEAFF.

This clone was counted once. The chain employs TRBV4-1 and TRBJ2-2; TRBD1 might be the D (7 bases). The CDR3 has 15 residues. V gave up 1 base and J gave up 5 bases, with 11 bases separating them. Germline assignment: CDR1 MGHRA and CDR2 YSYEKL. The CDR3 nucleotides read TGCGCCAGCAGCCAAGGGAGGGGGCGAACCGGGGAGCTGTTTTTT. Its protein is CASSQGRGRTGELFF.

V gene TRBV24-1 combines with J gene TRBJ2-2, with a tentative D call TRBD1 (6 bases). CDR3 length: 17 amino acids. Germline V CDR1 and CDR2: KGHDR, SFDVKD. V lost 5 bases and J lost 3, with 18 bases in between. CDR3 sequence: CATSGSQGSEYTGELFF. In nucleotides, the CDR3 is TGTGCCACCAGTGGTTCACAGGGAAGTGAGTACACCGGGGAGCTGTTTTTT.

This rearrangement joins TRBV5-1 to TRBJ2-4; D is unclear. The V gene's germline CDR1 is SGHRS and CDR2 YFSETQ. The CDR3 totals 13 residues. V was clipped by 0 bases and J by 9 bases, with 10 bases between them. The CDR3 sequence: CASSLVADAIQYF. The CDR3 DNA sequence: TGCGCCAGCAGCTTGGTGGCCGATGCCATTCAGTACTTC.

V and J are TRBV3-1 (or the pseudogene TRBV3-2) and TRBJ2-2; no definite D call. This CDR3 has 17 residues. Looked up from germline, CDR1 is LGHDT and CDR2 is YNNKEL (reference sequence). V was clipped by 3 bases and J by 0 bases, with 14 bases between them. The CDR3 coding sequence is TGTGCCAGCAGCCAGTGGCTGGGCCAGACGAACACCGGGGAGCTGTTTTTT. It translates to CASSQWLGQTNTGELFF.